This section outlines one TCR beta chain sequence together with its context. In the original processing: It was from reference gene primer amplification that nucleated cell counts were estimated. The data were produced by immunoSEQ multiplex PCR, yet TCRdb's version contains in-frame clones alone and is incomplete. For V, J and clone size, that table is used; D and trimming come from the DNA. Of some 110,000 clones in the sample, about 85% are singletons; the top ten hold approximately 1.5%. Germline assignment: CDR1 KGHSH and CDR2 LQKENI. The CDR3 is 13 amino acids. V shed 4 bases, J shed 8 bases, and the junction held 7 bases outside the gene matches. This entry belongs to a study of blood T cell repertoires in COVID-19. Turning to the study itself: T cells, B-cell-depleted T cells, or PBMCs provided the cDNA or gDNA that served as material.

The rearrangement uses TRBV18 and TRBJ1-2, with 7 bases aligning to TRBD1. This TCR was sampled from a man aged 40-50 years with acute or convalescent COVID-19. The material sequenced was peripheral blood. The CDR3: CASSQTGVGGYTF. CDR3 coding DNA: TGTGCCAGCTCACAAACAGGGGTAGGAGGCTACACCTTC.